This T cell receptor (beta chain) emerged from a study of glioma-infiltrating T cells after dendritic cell vaccination. Produced via immunoSEQ multiplex PCR; TCRdb's table is partial and in-frame only. The sample includes roughly 60,000 clones, about 89% seen only once; the top ten take roughly 11%. Time point indicated: after dendritic cell vaccination, including at tumor progression/relapse. Whole-study results and caveats: Only a small number of patients had complete blood and tumor samples.

To note about this clone: Its antigen remains unknown.

The V gene's germline CDR1 is LGHNA and CDR2 YSLEER. The CDR3 length is 15 residues. V was cut by 1 base and J by 4 bases, with 13 bases left in between. This rearrangement joins TRBV4-3 to TRBJ1-2; D is unresolved. The source was blood, collected after dendritic cell vaccination. The TCR comes from a human donor with glioblastoma. The CDR3 loop is CASSQVPGSTYGYTF. CDR3 DNA: TGCGCCAGCAGCCAAGTTCCGGGGTCTACCTATGGCTACACCTTC.